Below, 22 T cell receptor beta chains from the same sample are listed, as sequenced in a study of OX40 agonist ivuxolimab in advanced cancers. The protocol was immunoSEQ multiplex PCR, while the TCRdb copy is restricted to in-frame clones and leaves out a portion. This sample has 100,000 or so clones; less than 95% occur once, and the top ten carry under 0.4%. The sample in question was CD4+ or CD8+ T cells sorted from blood, obtained in a trial of the OX40 agonist ivuxolimab. The receptor source for this set is an adult with an advanced solid tumor such as melanoma, head and neck, liver or kidney cancer.

The J gene is TRBJ2-2, the V gene TRBV6-7; D perhaps matches TRBD1 (5 bases). TRBV6-7 is assigned to the ORF class and has an uncertain function. V gave up 6 bases and J gave up 1 base, with 24 bases separating them. This CDR3 region has 19 residues. CDR3 nucleotides: TGTGCCAGCAGGAGCAAACAGGACACAACACGCGAGAACACCGGGGAGCTGTTTTTT. Protein product: CASRSKQDTTRENTGELFF.

A note on this clone: A read error may account for a junction end that differs from germline. J is TRBJ2-7 and V is TRBV28, with D perhaps matching TRBD2 (5 bases). The CDR3 totals 11 residues. The germline V gene has CDR1 MDHEN and CDR2 SYDVKM. The CDR3 DNA reads TGTGCCAGCAGCCCCGCCGTAGCGCTAGGGTTC. It yields the protein CASSPAVALGF.

Here the CDR3 DNA reads TGTGCCAGTAGTAGCGGGACAGCCTCTGAAGCTTTCTTT. This gives the protein CASSSGTASEAFF. The J gene is TRBJ1-1, the V gene TRBV19; TRBD1 aligns across 7 bases. Germline V gene lookup returns CDR1 LNHDA and CDR2 SQIVND (reference sequence). This CDR3 is 13 amino acids long. V lost 4 bases, J lost 6 bases, and 5 bases stayed unmatched.

The chain recombines TRBV7-2 with TRBJ2-3, with TRBD2 identical over 10 bases. Germline trimming cut 7 bases from V and 3 bases from J; bases unmatched to any gene: 4. The length of the CDR3 is 14 residues. Per the germline V gene, CDR1 is SGHTA and CDR2 is FQGNSA. The DNA of the CDR3 is TGTGCCAGCATCTGGACTAGCGGTACAGATACGCAGTATTTT. Amino acids: CASIWTSGTDTQYF.

This clone has just one count. J is TRBJ2-7 and V is TRBV4-2; 7 nucleotides match TRBD2. V shed 0 bases and J 3 bases; nucleotides not matched to a gene: 8. Germline values: CDR1 LGHNA, CDR2 YNFKEQ. The CDR3 totals 16 residues. The CDR3 DNA reads TGTGCCAGCAGCCAAGAGGGGGGGAGCGGCCGCTACGAGCAGTACTTC. Translating gives CASSQEGGSGRYEQYF.

This chain uses TRBV5-8 with TRBJ1-4, with 8 bases identical to TRBD1. Germline V gives CDR1 SGHTS, CDR2 YDEGEE. The length of the CDR3 is 15 residues. The trim removed 0 bases at V and 7 bases at J, leaving 5 bases unmatched. CDR3: CASSLGTGWSEKLFF. CDR3 coding DNA: TGTGCCAGCAGCTTGGGGACAGGGTGGAGTGAAAAACTGTTTTTT.

V gene TRBV19 combines with J gene TRBJ2-7, with D hard to call. V lost 6 bases, J lost 3 bases, and 15 bases lay in between. The length of the CDR3 is 14 residues. CDR1 LNHDA and CDR2 SQIVND come from the germline V gene (reference sequence). The CDR3 nucleotides are TGTGCCAGTAGCCTCGCGGACGGCCTCTACGAGCAGTACTTC. This translates into CASSLADGLYEQYF.

This clone was detected once. The chain has TRBV4-2 and TRBJ2-2, with 13 bases identical to TRBD2. Germline values: CDR1 LGHNA, CDR2 YNFKEQ. The CDR3 consists of 18 residues. After removal of 4 bases from V and 0 bases from J, the junction contained 5 bases not matched to a gene. CDR3 sequence: CASSPGLAGVTNTGELFF. DNA for the CDR3: TGTGCCAGCAGCCCCGGACTAGCGGGAGTCACGAACACCGGGGAGCTGTTTTTT.

In DNA form, the CDR3 reads TGTGCCAGCAGCGCACTAGCTGGCGAGCAGTACTTC. Translating gives CASSALAGEQYF. This chain uses TRBV9 with TRBJ2-7, with D possibly TRBD2 on 6 matching bases. This CDR3 is 12 amino acids long. V was cut by 3 bases and J by 6 bases, with 10 bases left in between. Germline CDR1 is SGDLS and CDR2 is YYNGEE.

The chain joins TRBV7-2 to TRBJ2-3, with 9 bases lining up with TRBD2. With V trimmed by 2 bases and J by 7 bases, 7 bases remained unmatched. The CDR3 totals 15 residues. Germline CDR1 and CDR2: SGHTA and FQGNSA. The CDR3 nucleotides are TGTGCCAGCAGCTTAAATAGCGGGAGTGTATATACGCAGTATTTT. The encoded protein is CASSLNSGSVYTQYF.

The chain joins TRBV9 to TRBJ1-5; D unresolved. V was shortened by 0 bases and J by 1 base, with 11 bases between the two germline ends. CDR3 length equals 16 residues. Germline CDR1 is SGDLS and CDR2 is YYNGEE. For the CDR3, the DNA is TGTGCCAGCAGCGTAGGCGACTTAAGGAGCAATCAGCCCCAGCATTTT. Translation: CASSVGDLRSNQPQHF.

The chain uses TRBV29-1 and TRBJ1-2; TRBD1 is a possible D gene (5 bases). The CDR3 is 13 residues long. CDR1 is SQVTM and CDR2 is ANQGSEA in the germline V gene. Trimming shortened V by 0 bases and J by 7 bases, and 12 bases separated the two germline ends. The CDR3 protein is CSVEEDGAGGYTF. In DNA form, the CDR3 reads TGCAGCGTTGAAGAGGATGGGGCCGGTGGCTACACCTTC.

The rearrangement links TRBV5-4 to TRBJ2-5; D is tentatively TRBD1 or TRBD2 (5 bases each). V was pared by 0 bases and J by 4 bases, with 13 bases between. Germline CDR1 and CDR2: SGHNT and YYREEE (reference sequence). The CDR3 spans 15 residues. This CDR3 reads CASSLAGPRGETQYF. CDR3 sequence (DNA): TGTGCCAGCAGCTTGGCGGGGCCCCGTGGAGAGACCCAGTACTTC.

The genes are TRBV7-9 and TRBJ2-4; D is perhaps TRBD2 (5 bases). Germline CDR1 is SEHNR and CDR2 is FQNEAQ (reference sequence). V dropped 1 base and J dropped 0 bases, with 7 bases sitting between them. This CDR3 comprises 15 residues. CDR3 in DNA: TGTGCCAGCAGCTTAGAGCGGACAGCCAAAAACATTCAGTACTTC. Protein sequence: CASSLERTAKNIQYF.

The rearrangement joins TRBV5-5 to TRBJ1-5; TRBD1 might be the D (5 bases). From germline, CDR1 is SGHKS and CDR2 YYEKEE (reference sequence). The CDR3 loop spans 15 amino acids. V lost 4 bases and J lost 0, with 11 bases in between. The CDR3 nucleotides are TGTGCCAGCAGCCTGGGACGAAATAGCAATCAGCCCCAGCATTTT. This sequence encodes CASSLGRNSNQPQHF.

V is TRBV28 and J is TRBJ1-3; D uncertain. Germline CDR1 reads MDHEN; CDR2 reads SYDVKM. The V and J ends lost 7 bases and 0 bases respectively, with 13 bases between them. This CDR3 spans 15 amino acids. In DNA, the CDR3 is TGTGCCAGCACGCGATTTGGGTCCTCTGGAAACACCATATATTTT. It encodes CASTRFGSSGNTIYF.

J is TRBJ1-3 and V is TRBV7-3; weak D call: TRBD1 (5 bases). The CDR3 is made up of 16 amino acids. The germline V gene encodes CDR1 SGHTA and CDR2 FQGTGA. The V gene lost 3 bases and the J gene lost 1 base, with 13 bases spanning the gap. The CDR3 sequence is CASSLGPAKSGNTIYF. The CDR3 region has the DNA TGTGCCAGCAGCTTGGGGCCCGCAAAGTCTGGAAACACCATATATTTT.

This chain connects TRBV7-8 to TRBJ1-5; D not resolved. Trimming left V 3 bases short and J 4 bases short, with 7 bases between. The germline V gene encodes CDR1 SGHVS and CDR2 FQNEAQ. The CDR3 length is 13 residues. The chain's CDR3 is CASSLYWNQPQHF. CDR3 in DNA: TGTGCCAGCAGCTTGTATTGGAATCAGCCCCAGCATTTT.

The V and J genes are TRBV7-3 and TRBJ1-2; the D is unclear. The germline CDR1 and CDR2 sequences are SGHTA and FQGTGA. Trimming took off 2 bases at V and 3 bases at J, with 7 bases between the two ends. The CDR3 has 13 residues. CDR3 bases: TGTGCCAGCAGCTTACAACGTGACTATGGCTACACCTTC. This gives the protein CASSLQRDYGYTF. The full variable domain, completed using reference TRBV7-3 and TRBJ1-2, is GAGVSQTPSNKVTEKGKYVELRCDPISGHTALYWYRQSLGQGPEFLIYFQGTGAADDSGLPNDRFFAVRPEGSVSTLKIQRTERGDSAVYLCASSLQRDYGYTFGSGTRLTVV.

V is TRBV19 and J is TRBJ1-5; D possibly corresponds to TRBD1 (5 bases). The ends were cut back, 2 bases at V and 1 base at J, with 12 bases in the middle. The CDR3 spans 16 residues. Germline V gene sequence: CDR1 LNHDA, CDR2 SQIVND (reference sequence). CDR3 DNA sequence: TGTGCCAGTAGTATACAGGGAAGGAGGAGCAATCAGCCCCAGCATTTT. Protein product: CASSIQGRRSNQPQHF.

V usage is TRBV11-1 and J usage is TRBJ2-5; 9 bases line up with TRBD2. Germline-derived CDR1 and CDR2 are SGHAT and FQDESV (reference sequence). The CDR3 is 16 residues long. Trimming removed 5 bases from V and 2 bases from J; junction bases left unmatched: 9. DNA for the CDR3: TGTGCCAGCAGCGAGACCGGGACTAGCTTTCAAGAGACCCAGTACTTC. It yields the protein CASSETGTSFQETQYF.

This sequence joins TRBV2 and TRBJ2-2, with D unresolved. Germline CDR1 is SNHLY and CDR2 is FYNNEI. V lost 6 bases to trimming and J lost 1 base, with 12 bases between them. This CDR3 comprises 15 residues. This CDR3 is CASSRSTVNTGELFF. The CDR3 DNA sequence: TGTGCCAGCAGCCGATCGACGGTGAACACCGGGGAGCTGTTTTTT.